The 8 T cell receptor beta chains listed next were all sequenced from one sample in a study of cytomegalovirus exposure and HLA in healthy donors (dated by TCRdb to about 2017). The receptor library was made with the immunoSEQ multiplex PCR assay. A mixture of 60 forward primers for TCR Vbeta segments and 13 reverse primers for TCR Jbeta segments was used in the multiplex PCR. The clones in this table, taken by TCRdb from immuneACCESS, are in-frame only. Not every clone is retained; where verified, under half of the shortfall comes from an unresolved V gene, and the cause of the rest is unknown. The sample table records fewer than 130,000 clones; approximately 70% of these occur just once. Together, the top ten hold about a tenth of the sample. The specimen was PBMCs. The receptors come from a man in his forties in good health and CMV-seropositive.

V and J are TRBV19 and TRBJ2-2; the match to TRBD1 covers 8 bases. The CDR3 contains 16 residues. With V trimmed by 10 bases and J by 2 bases, 12 bases remained unmatched. From germline, CDR1 is LNHDA and CDR2 SQIVND (reference sequence). CDR3 sequence reads: CATTNRTGKNTGELFF. The CDR3 DNA reads TGTGCCACCACGAATCGGACAGGGAAAAACACCGGGGAGCTGTTTTTT.

The chain uses TRBV5-1 and TRBJ2-3; the D is unclear. Germline V gene sequence: CDR1 SGHRS, CDR2 YFSETQ. The V and J ends lost 6 bases and 1 base respectively, with 15 bases between them. CDR3 size: 15 residues. The CDR3 loop reads CASIGRVQGTDTQYF. The CDR3 coding sequence is TGCGCCAGCATTGGCAGAGTGCAGGGCACAGATACGCAGTATTTT.

This clone was counted only a few times. The gene calls are TRBV5-1 and TRBJ2-7, with 12 bases identical to TRBD2. Germline V gene sequence: CDR1 SGHRS, CDR2 YFSETQ. J lost 7 bases, V lost 1 base, and 3 bases had no gene match. This CDR3 has 14 residues. Written as DNA, the CDR3 is TGCGCCAGCAGCTTGACTAGCGGGGGGTGGGAGCAGTACTTC. Translating gives CASSLTSGGWEQYF.

The V call is TRBV5-1, the J call TRBJ2-5, with a possible D match to TRBD1 (5 bases). The CDR3 sequence is 14 residues long. With 0 bases removed from V and 3 bases from J, the gap between germline ends came to 9 bases. The V gene's germline CDR1 is SGHRS and CDR2 YFSETQ. CDR3 bases: TGCGCCAGCAGCTTGGGACAGTCCGAAGAGACCCAGTACTTC. The encoded protein is CASSLGQSEETQYF.

This chain links TRBV9 with TRBJ2-1; 10 nucleotides line up with TRBD2. The CDR3 spans 16 residues. Germline trimming cut 3 bases from V and 4 bases from J; bases unmatched to any gene: 7. Germline V gene lookup returns CDR1 SGDLS and CDR2 YYNGEE. The CDR3 DNA reads TGTGCCAGCAGCGGAGAGACTAGCGGGTGGTACAATGAGCAGTTCTTC. Translation gives CASSGETSGWYNEQFF.

The chain is built from TRBV11-2 and TRBJ2-1; 8 bases map to TRBD1. The CDR3 has 13 residues. V dropped 5 bases and J dropped 8; count of bases not matched to a gene: 5. CDR1 is SGHAT, CDR2 FQNNGV, per germline. The CDR3 DNA reads as TGTGCCAGCAGCCTACAGGGGGGCGATGAGCAGTTCTTC. Its translation: CASSLQGGDEQFF.

The rearrangement joins TRBV5-8 to TRBJ1-5, with 8 bases fitting TRBD1. The CDR3 runs to 14 residues. V was pared by 0 bases and J by 5 bases, with 1 base of the junction left unmatched. The germline V gene encodes CDR1 SGHTS and CDR2 YDEGEE. DNA of the CDR3: TGTGCCAGCAGCTTGGGCAGGGGGCATCAGCCCCAGCATTTT. Protein product: CASSLGRGHQPQHF.

This clone was counted a few times. The V call is TRBV28, the J call TRBJ1-1; 7 bases fit TRBD1. The CDR3 extends over 14 amino acids. The germline CDR1 and CDR2 sequences are MDHEN and SYDVKM. V lost 4 bases to trimming and J lost 0 bases; unmatched junction nucleotides: 2. Here the CDR3 reads CASSSGQVNTEAFF. Written as DNA, the CDR3 is TGTGCCAGCAGTTCCGGACAGGTGAACACTGAAGCTTTCTTT.